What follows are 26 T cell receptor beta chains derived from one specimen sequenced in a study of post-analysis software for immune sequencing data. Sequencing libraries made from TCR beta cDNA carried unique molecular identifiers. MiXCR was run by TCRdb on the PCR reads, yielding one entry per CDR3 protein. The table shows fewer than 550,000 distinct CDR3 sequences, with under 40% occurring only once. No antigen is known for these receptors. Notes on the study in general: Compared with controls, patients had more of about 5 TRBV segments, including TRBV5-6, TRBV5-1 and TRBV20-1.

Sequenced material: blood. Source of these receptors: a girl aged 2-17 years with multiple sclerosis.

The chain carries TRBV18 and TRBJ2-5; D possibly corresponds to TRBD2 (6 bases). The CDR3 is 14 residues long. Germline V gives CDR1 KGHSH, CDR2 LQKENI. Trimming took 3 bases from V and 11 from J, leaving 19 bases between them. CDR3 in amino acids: CASSPPSVINEQYF. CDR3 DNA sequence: TGTGCCAGCTCACCTCCTAGCGTGATAAATGAGCAGTACTTC. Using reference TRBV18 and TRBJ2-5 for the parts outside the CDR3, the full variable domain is NAGVMQNPRHLVRRRGQEARLRCSPMKGHSHVYWYRQLPEEGLKFMVYLQKENIIDESGMPKERFSAEFPKEGPSILRIQQVVRGDSAAYFCASSPPSVINEQYFGPGTRLLVL.

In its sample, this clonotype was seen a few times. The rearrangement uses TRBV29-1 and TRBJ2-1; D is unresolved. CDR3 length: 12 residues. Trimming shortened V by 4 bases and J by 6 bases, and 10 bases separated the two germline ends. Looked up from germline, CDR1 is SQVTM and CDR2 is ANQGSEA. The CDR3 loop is CSVVTQANEQFF. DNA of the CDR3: TGCAGCGTTGTTACCCAGGCCAATGAGCAGTTCTTC.

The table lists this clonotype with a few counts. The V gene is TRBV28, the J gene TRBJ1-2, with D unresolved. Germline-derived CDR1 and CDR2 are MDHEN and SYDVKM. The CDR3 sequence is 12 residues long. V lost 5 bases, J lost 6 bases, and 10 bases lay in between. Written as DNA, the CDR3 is TGTGCCAGCAGTACTCCTGGAGATGGCTACACCTTC. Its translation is CASSTPGDGYTF.

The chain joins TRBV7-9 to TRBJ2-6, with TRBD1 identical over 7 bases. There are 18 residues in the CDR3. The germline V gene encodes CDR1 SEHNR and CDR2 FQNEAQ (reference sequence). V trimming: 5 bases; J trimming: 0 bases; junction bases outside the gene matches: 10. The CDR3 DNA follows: TGTGCCAGCAGCCAAGGGACAGTTGTAATCTCTGGGGCCAACGTCCTGACTTTC. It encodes CASSQGTVVISGANVLTF.

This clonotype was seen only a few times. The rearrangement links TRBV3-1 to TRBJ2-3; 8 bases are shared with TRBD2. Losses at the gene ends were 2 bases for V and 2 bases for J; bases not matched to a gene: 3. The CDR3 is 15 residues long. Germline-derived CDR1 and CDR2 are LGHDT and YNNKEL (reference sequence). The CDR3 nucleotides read TGTGCCAGCAGCCAACGGGGGGGTTCCACAGATACGCAGTATTTT. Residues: CASSQRGGSTDTQYF.

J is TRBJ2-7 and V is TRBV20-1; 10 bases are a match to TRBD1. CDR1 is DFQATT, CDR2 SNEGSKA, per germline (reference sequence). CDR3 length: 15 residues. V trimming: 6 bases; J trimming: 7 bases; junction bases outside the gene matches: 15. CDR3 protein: CSALRGTGVGMEQYF. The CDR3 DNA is TGCAGTGCCCTTCGCGGGACAGGGGTTGGTATGGAGCAGTACTTC.

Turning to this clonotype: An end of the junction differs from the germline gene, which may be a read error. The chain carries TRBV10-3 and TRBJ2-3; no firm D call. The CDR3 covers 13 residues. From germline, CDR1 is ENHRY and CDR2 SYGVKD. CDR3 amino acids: CAIYQPNTDTRYF. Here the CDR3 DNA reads TGTGCCATCTATCAGCCCAACACAGATACGCGGTATTTT.

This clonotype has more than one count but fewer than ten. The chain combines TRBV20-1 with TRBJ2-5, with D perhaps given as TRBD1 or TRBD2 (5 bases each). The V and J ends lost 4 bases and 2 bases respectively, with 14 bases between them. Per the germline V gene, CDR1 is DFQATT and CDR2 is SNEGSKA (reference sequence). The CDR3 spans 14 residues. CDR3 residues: CSATGTARQETQYF. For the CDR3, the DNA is TGCAGTGCTACCGGGACCGCGAGGCAAGAGACCCAGTACTTC.

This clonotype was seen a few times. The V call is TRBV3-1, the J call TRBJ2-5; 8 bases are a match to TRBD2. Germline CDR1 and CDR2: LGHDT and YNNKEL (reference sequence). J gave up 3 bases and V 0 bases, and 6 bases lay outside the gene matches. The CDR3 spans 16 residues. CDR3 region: CASSQEPAGAKETQYF. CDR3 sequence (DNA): TGTGCCAGCAGCCAAGAACCAGCGGGGGCGAAAGAGACCCAGTACTTC.

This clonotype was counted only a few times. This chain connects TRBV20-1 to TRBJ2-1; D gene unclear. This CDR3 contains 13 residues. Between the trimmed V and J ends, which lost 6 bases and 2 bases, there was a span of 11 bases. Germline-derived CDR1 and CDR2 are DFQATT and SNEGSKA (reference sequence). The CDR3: CSAARGTYNEQFF. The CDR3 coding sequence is TGCAGTGCCGCCCGTGGGACCTACAATGAGCAGTTCTTC.

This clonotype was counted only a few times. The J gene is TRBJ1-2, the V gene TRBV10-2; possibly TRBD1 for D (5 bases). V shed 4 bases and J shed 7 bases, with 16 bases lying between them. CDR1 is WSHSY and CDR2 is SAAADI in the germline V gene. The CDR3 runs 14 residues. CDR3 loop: CASSVGDPGGGYTF. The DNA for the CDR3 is TGCGCCAGCAGTGTCGGGGACCCCGGGGGTGGCTACACCTTC.

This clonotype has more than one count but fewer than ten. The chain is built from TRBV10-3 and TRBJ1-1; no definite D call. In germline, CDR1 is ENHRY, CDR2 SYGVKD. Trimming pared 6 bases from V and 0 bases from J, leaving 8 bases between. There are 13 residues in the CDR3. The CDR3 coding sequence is TGTGCCATCAGCCGGGCCATGAACACTGAAGCTTTCTTT. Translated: CAISRAMNTEAFF.

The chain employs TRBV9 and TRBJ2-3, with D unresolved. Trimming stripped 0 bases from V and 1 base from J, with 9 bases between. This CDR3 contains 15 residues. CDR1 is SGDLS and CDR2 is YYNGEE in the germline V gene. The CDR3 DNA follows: TGTGCCAGCAGCGTAGAAGGGTTTCGCACAGATACGCAGTATTTT. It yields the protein CASSVEGFRTDTQYF.

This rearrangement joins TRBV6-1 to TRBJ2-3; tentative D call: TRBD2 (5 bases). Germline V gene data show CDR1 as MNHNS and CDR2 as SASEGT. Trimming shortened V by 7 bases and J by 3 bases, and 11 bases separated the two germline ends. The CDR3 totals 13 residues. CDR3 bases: TGTGCCAGCATGGGCCGGGGAACAGATACGCAGTATTTT. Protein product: CASMGRGTDTQYF.

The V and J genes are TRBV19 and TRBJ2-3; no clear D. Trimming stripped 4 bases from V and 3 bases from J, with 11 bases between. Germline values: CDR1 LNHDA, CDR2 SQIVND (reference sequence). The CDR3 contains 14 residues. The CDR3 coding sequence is TGTGCCAGTAGTAAAATTGTAGGAACAGATACGCAGTATTTT. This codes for CASSKIVGTDTQYF.

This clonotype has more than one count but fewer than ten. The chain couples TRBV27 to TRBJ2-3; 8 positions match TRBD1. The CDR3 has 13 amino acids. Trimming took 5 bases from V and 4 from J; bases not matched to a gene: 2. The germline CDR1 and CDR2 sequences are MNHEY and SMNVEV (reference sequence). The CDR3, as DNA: TGTGCCAGCAGTAGGACAGGGCCAGATACGCAGTATTTT. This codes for CASSRTGPDTQYF.

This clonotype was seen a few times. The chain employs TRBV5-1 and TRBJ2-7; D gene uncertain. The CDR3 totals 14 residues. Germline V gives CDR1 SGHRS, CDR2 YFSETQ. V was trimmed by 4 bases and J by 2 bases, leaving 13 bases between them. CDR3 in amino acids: CASSAPGLTYEQYF. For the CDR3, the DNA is TGCGCCAGCAGCGCGCCGGGCCTTACCTACGAGCAGTACTTC. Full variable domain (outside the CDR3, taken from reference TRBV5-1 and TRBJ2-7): KAGVTQTPRYLIKTRGQQVTLSCSPISGHRSVSWYQQTPGQGLQFLFEYFSETQRNKGNFPGRFSGRQFSNSRSEMNVSTLELGDSALYLCASSAPGLTYEQYFGPGTRLTVT.

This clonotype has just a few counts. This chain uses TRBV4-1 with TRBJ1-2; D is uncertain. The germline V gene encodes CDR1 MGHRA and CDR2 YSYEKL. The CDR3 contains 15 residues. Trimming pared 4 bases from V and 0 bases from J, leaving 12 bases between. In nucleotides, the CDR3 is TGCGCCAGCAGCCGAGGTTTAACAACTAACTATGGCTACACCTTC. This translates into CASSRGLTTNYGYTF.

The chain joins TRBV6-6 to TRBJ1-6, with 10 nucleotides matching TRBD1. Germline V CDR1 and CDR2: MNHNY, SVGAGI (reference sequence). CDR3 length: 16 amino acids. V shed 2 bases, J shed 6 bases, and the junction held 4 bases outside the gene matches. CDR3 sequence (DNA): TGTGCCAGCAGTTACCTCCGGACAGGGGGTAATTCACCCCTCCACTTT. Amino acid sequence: CASSYLRTGGNSPLHF.

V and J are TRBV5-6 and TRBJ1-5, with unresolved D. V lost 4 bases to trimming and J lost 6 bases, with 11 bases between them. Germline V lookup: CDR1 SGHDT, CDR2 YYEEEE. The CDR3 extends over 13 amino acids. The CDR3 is CASSLDSGQPQHF. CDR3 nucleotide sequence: TGTGCCAGCAGCCTGGACTCTGGTCAGCCCCAGCATTTT.

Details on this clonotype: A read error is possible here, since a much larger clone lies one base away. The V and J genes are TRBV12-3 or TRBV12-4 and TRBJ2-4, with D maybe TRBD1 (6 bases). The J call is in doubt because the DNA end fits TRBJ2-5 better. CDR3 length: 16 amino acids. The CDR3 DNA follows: TGTGCCAGCAGTCACGAGGACAGACTCCTCCAAGAGACCCAGTACTTC. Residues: CASSHEDRLLQETQYF.

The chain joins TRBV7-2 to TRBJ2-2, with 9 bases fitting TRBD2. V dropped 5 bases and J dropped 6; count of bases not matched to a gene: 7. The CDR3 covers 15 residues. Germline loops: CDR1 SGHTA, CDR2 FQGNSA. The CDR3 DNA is TGTGCCAGCAGCGCGACTAGCGGTTTATCCGGGGAGCTGTTTTTT. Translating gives CASSATSGLSGELFF.

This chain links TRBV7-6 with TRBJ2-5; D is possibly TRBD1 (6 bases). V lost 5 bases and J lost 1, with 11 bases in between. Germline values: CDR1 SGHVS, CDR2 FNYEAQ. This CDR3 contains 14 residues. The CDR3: CASSVGQFQETQYF. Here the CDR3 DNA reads TGTGCCAGCAGCGTCGGACAGTTCCAAGAGACCCAGTACTTC.

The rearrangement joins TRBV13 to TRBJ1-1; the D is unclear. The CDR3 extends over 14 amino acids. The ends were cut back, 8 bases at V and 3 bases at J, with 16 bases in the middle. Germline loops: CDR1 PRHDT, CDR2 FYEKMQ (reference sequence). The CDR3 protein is CASARGGSDTEAFF. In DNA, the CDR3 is TGTGCCAGCGCCCGGGGTGGATCGGACACTGAAGCTTTCTTT.

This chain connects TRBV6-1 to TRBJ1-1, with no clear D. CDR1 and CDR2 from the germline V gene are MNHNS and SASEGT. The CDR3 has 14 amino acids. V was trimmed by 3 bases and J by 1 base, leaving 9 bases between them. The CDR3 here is CASSDDWANTEAFF. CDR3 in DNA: TGTGCCAGCAGTGACGACTGGGCGAACACTGAAGCTTTCTTT.

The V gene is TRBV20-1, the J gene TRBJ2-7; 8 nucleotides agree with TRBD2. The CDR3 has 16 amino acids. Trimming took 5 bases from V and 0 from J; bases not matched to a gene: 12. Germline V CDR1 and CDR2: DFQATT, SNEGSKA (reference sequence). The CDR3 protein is CSAEQRGINFSYEQYF. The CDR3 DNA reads TGCAGTGCTGAGCAGCGGGGGATAAATTTCTCCTACGAGCAGTACTTC.